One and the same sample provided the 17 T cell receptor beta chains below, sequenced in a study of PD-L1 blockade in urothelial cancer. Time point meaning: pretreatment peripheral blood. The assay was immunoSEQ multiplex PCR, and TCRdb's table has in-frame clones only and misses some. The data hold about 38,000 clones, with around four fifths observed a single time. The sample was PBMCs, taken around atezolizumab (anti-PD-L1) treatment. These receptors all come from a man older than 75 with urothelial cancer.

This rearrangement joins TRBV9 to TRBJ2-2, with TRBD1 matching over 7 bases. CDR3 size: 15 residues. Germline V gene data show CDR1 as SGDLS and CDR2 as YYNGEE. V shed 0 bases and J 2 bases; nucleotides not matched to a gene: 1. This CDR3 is CASSVVGGNTGELFF. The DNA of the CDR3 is TGTGCCAGCAGCGTAGTAGGGGGCAACACCGGGGAGCTGTTTTTT.

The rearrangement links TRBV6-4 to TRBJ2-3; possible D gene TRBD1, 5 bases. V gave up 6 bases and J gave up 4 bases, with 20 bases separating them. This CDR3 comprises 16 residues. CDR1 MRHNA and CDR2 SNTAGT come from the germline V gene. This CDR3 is CASSDSGISGSDTQYF. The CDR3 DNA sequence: TGTGCCAGCAGCGATTCAGGGATAAGTGGGTCAGATACGCAGTATTTT.

The chain's CDR3 is CASSGRGWGEQYF. The CDR3 coding sequence is TGTGCCAGCTCCGGCAGGGGTTGGGGCGAGCAGTACTTC. This chain joins TRBV2 and TRBJ2-7; D is possibly TRBD1 (6 bases). The ends were cut back, 8 bases at V and 6 bases at J, with 17 bases in the middle. CDR1 and CDR2 (germline): SNHLY, FYNNEI. This CDR3 is 13 amino acids long.

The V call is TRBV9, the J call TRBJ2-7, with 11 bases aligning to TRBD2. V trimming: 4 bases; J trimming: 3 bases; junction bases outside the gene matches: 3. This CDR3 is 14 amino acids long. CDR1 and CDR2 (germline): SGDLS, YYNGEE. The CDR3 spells CASSLGLAVYEQYF. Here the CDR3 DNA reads TGTGCCAGCAGCCTGGGACTAGCGGTCTACGAGCAGTACTTC.

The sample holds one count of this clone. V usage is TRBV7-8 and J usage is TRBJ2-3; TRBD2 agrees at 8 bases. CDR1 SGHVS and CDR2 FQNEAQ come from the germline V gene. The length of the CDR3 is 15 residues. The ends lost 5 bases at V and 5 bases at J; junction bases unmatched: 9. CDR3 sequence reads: CASSNPNSGIDTQYF. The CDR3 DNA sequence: TGTGCCAGCAGCAATCCTAATAGCGGGATAGATACGCAGTATTTT.

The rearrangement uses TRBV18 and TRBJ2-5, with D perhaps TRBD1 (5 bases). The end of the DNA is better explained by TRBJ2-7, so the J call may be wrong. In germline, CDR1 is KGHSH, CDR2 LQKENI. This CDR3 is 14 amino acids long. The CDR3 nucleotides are TGTGCCAGCTCACCGATTGACAGTGCCTACGAGCAGTACTTC. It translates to CASSPIDSAYEQYF.

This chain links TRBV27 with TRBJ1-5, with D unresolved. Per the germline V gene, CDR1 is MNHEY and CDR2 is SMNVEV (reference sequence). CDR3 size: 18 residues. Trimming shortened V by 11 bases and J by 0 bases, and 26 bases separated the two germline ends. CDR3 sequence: CAWQNRLPEGSSNQPQHF. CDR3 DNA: TGTGCCTGGCAAAATCGCCTCCCAGAAGGGAGTAGCAATCAGCCCCAGCATTTT.

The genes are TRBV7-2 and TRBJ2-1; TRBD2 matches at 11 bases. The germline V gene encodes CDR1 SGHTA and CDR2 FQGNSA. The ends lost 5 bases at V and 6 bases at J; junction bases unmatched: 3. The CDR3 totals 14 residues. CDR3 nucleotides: TGTGCCAGCAGCCGGGGACTAGCGGCCAATGAGCAGTTCTTC. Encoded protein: CASSRGLAANEQFF.

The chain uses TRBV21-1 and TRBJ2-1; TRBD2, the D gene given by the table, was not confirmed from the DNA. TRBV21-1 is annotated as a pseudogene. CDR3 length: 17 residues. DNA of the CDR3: TGTGCCAGCAGCAAAGAGGCAGGACTAGCGGGGTTCAATGAGCAGTTCTTC. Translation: CASSKEAGLAGFNEQFF.

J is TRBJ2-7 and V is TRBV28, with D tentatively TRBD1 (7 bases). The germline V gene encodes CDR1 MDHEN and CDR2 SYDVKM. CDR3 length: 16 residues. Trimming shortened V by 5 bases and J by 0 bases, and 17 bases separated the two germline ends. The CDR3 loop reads CASSDAGGSSSYEQYF. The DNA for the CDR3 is TGTGCCAGCAGTGACGCAGGGGGGTCGAGCTCCTACGAGCAGTACTTC.

For the CDR3, the DNA is TGTGCCAGCAGTCGGACAGGGGTTGATGAGCAGTTCTTC. This encodes CASSRTGVDEQFF. This rearrangement joins TRBV6-1 to TRBJ2-1; 9 bases fit TRBD1. Germline V gene data show CDR1 as MNHNS and CDR2 as SASEGT. The V and J ends lost 5 bases and 8 bases, in that order; junction bases with no gene match: 4. CDR3 length: 13 residues.

CDR3 amino acids: CASSFGGIDQPQHF. DNA of the CDR3: TGTGCCAGCAGTTTTGGGGGGATTGATCAGCCCCAGCATTTT. The chain recombines TRBV28 with TRBJ1-5, with a weak D call TRBD1 (5 bases). The CDR3 is made up of 14 amino acids. The V and J ends lost 3 bases and 5 bases respectively, with 11 bases between them. Germline values: CDR1 MDHEN, CDR2 SYDVKM.

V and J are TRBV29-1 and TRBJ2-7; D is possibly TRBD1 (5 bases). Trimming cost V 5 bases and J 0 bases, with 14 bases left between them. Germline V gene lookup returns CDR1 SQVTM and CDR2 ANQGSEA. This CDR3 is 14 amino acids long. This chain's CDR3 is CSVFDSLSSYEQYF. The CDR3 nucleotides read TGCAGCGTTTTCGACAGCTTGAGCTCCTACGAGCAGTACTTC.

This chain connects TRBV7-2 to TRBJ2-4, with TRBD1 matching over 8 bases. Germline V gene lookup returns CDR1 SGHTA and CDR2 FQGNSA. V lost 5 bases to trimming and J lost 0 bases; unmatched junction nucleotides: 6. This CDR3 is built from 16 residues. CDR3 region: CASSPRTGLAKNIQYF. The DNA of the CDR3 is TGTGCCAGCAGCCCCAGGACAGGGCTAGCCAAAAACATTCAGTACTTC.

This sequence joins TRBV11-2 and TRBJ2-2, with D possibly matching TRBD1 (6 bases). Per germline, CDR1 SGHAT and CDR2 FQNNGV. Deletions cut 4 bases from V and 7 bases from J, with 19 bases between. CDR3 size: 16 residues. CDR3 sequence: CASSYGQQGRSGELFF. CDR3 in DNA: TGTGCCAGCAGCTACGGACAACAGGGACGGAGCGGGGAGCTGTTTTTT.

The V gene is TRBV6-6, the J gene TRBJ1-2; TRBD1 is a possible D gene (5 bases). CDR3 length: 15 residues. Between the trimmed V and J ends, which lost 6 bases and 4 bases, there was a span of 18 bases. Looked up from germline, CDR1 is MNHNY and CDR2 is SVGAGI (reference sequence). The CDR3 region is CASSSNDRPSYGYTF. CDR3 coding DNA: TGTGCCAGCAGCTCTAATGACAGACCGTCCTATGGCTACACCTTC.

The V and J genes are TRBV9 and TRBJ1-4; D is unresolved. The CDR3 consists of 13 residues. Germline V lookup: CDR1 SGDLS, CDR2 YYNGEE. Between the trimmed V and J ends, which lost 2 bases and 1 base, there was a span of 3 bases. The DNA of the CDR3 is TGTGCCAGCAGCGTGAGAACTAATGAAAAACTGTTTTTT. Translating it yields CASSVRTNEKLFF. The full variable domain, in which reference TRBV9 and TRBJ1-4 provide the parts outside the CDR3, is DSGVTQTPKHLITATGQRVTLRCSPRSGDLSVYWYQQSLDQGLQFLIQYYNGEERAKGNILERFSAQQFPDLHSELNLSSLELGDSALYFCASSVRTNEKLFFGSGTQLSVL.